The next 3 T cell receptor beta chains were all read from a single sample in a study of Graves' ophthalmopathy and Graves' hyperthyroidism. The TCR beta CDR3 regions underwent amplification from RNA transcripts. An initial RT-PCR round employing HTBI primers preceded a second-round multiplex PCR. TCRdb independently ran MiXCR on the multiplex PCR reads; one entry per CDR3 protein. The table includes 200,000 to 250,000 distinct CDR3 sequences, about a fifth detected once. Specimen: peripheral blood. The receptors here all came from a woman between 45 and 65 years old with Graves' ophthalmopathy.

This clonotype was seen only a few times. This chain links TRBV18 with TRBJ2-7; D not certain. The CDR3 runs to 15 residues. The germline gives CDR1 KGHSH, CDR2 LQKENI. V lost 0 bases and J lost 0, with 9 bases in between. The CDR3 loop reads CASSPPGTHSYEQYF. CDR3 nucleotides: TGTGCCAGCTCACCACCAGGTACTCACTCCTACGAGCAGTACTTC.

The rearrangement joins TRBV18 to TRBJ2-7; no definite D call. This CDR3 has 12 amino acids. In germline, CDR1 is KGHSH, CDR2 LQKENI. Trimming left V 5 bases short and J 0 bases short, with 5 bases between. The CDR3 nucleotides read TGTGCCAGCTCAAAGAGCTCCTACGAGCAGTACTTC. Its protein product is CASSKSSYEQYF.

This clonotype was picked up many times. The rearrangement links TRBV5-1 to TRBJ2-7; possibly TRBD1 for D (6 bases). The CDR3 loop spans 13 amino acids. Deletions cut 7 bases from V and 2 bases from J, with 13 bases between. Germline V lookup: CDR1 SGHRS, CDR2 YFSETQ. The CDR3 coding sequence is TGCGCCAGCGGGATGACAGGCGCCTACGAGCAGTACTTC. Translation: CASGMTGAYEQYF.